Following are 32 T cell receptor beta chains from one sample sequenced in a study of cytomegalovirus exposure and HLA in healthy donors (dated by TCRdb to 2016 to 2017). The receptor library was made with the immunoSEQ multiplex PCR assay. For the multiplex PCR, a mixture combining 60 forward primers for TCR Vbeta segments and 13 reverse primers for TCR Jbeta segments was used. What TCRdb holds here is the immuneACCESS table cut down to in-frame rearrangements. Part of the clones is not present; checked against another copy, under half of the missing clones reflect an unresolved V gene, and the others are unexplained. This sample gives 75,000 to 100,000 clones in total; around 80% of them show up just once. The biggest ten clones account for under 8.5% of the sample. The sample consisted of PBMCs. All receptors derive from a young man in good health and CMV-seronegative.

The genes are TRBV7-3 and TRBJ2-1, with a tentative D call TRBD2 (5 bases). Germline V CDR1 and CDR2: SGHTA, FQGTGA. Trimming took off 1 base at V and 0 bases at J, with 7 bases between the two ends. The CDR3 loop spans 15 amino acids. CDR3 DNA sequence: TGTGCCAGCAGCTTAAGTGGAGGCTCCTACAATGAGCAGTTCTTC. It specifies CASSLSGGSYNEQFF.

The CDR3 nucleotides are TGCGCCAGCAGCCGGGGATTGGACTCCTACGAGCAGTACTTC. Its translation is CASSRGLDSYEQYF. The chain carries TRBV5-1 and TRBJ2-7; possibly TRBD2 for D (5 bases). The CDR3 covers 14 residues. Germline CDR1 is SGHRS and CDR2 is YFSETQ. V dropped 4 bases and J dropped 0 bases, with 11 bases sitting between them.

This chain connects TRBV10-3 to TRBJ1-6, with D tentatively TRBD1 (5 bases). Germline CDR1 reads ENHRY; CDR2 reads SYGVKD. V shed 0 bases and J shed 13 bases, with 28 bases lying between them. This CDR3 has 19 amino acids. CDR3 region: CAISESWTSLGWGTSPLHF. The CDR3 DNA reads as TGTGCCATCAGTGAGTCGTGGACCAGTCTCGGGTGGGGCACTTCGCCCCTCCACTTT.

This sequence joins TRBV10-3 and TRBJ1-1, with D perhaps matching TRBD1 (5 bases). The V end lost 3 bases, the J end lost 11 bases, and 19 bases lay between the germline ends. Germline V gene sequence: CDR1 ENHRY, CDR2 SYGVKD. The CDR3 length is 14 residues. The CDR3, as DNA: TGTGCCATCAGTGATTTGGCCAGCCTAGGACATGCTTTCTTT. Translation gives CAISDLASLGHAFF.

The V and J genes are TRBV29-1 and TRBJ2-5, with D possibly being TRBD1 (6 bases). The DNA end lines up better with TRBJ2-7; the J call may be wrong. Germline V gene data show CDR1 as SQVTM and CDR2 as ANQGSEA. The CDR3 runs to 14 residues. In nucleotides, the CDR3 is TGCAGCGCCCTCCCAGGGGCGGAAAGAAGCGAGCAGTACTTC. Its protein product is CSALPGAERSEQYF.

The V call is TRBV9, the J call TRBJ1-2; D is unresolved. Germline CDR1 reads SGDLS; CDR2 reads YYNGEE. This CDR3 is built from 13 residues. V lost 2 bases, J lost 7 bases, and 12 bases lay in between. CDR3 in DNA: TGTGCCAGCAGCGTCATTCTGGAGGGTGGCTACACCTTC. Its protein is CASSVILEGGYTF.

The chain joins TRBV7-3 to TRBJ2-1; TRBD2 agrees at 8 bases. The V segment lost 1 base and the J segment 5 bases; nucleotides outside the gene matches: 4. CDR1 and CDR2 (germline): SGHTA, FQGTGA. The CDR3 extends over 15 amino acids. The CDR3 is CASSLRLARDNEQFF. The CDR3 DNA reads TGTGCCAGCAGCTTAAGACTAGCGAGAGACAATGAGCAGTTCTTC.

The chain couples TRBV30 to TRBJ2-5; a weak D match, TRBD1 (7 bases). The germline V gene encodes CDR1 GTSNPN and CDR2 SVGIG (reference sequence). The CDR3 sequence is 18 residues long. V was shortened by 0 bases and J by 1 base, with 21 bases between the two germline ends. The CDR3 region is CAWSVRRGLIPGQETQYF. DNA for the CDR3: TGTGCCTGGAGTGTACGGAGGGGGCTTATACCAGGCCAAGAGACCCAGTACTTC.

The gene calls are TRBV10-1 and TRBJ2-2, with 7 bases lining up with TRBD1. Germline V gene data show CDR1 as WNHNN and CDR2 as SYGVQD (reference sequence). The CDR3 runs 16 residues. With 0 bases clipped from V and 5 bases from J, the junction kept 6 bases outside the gene matches. The CDR3 DNA sequence: TGCGCCAGCAGTGAGTCGAAGGGGGCTGGAACCGGGGAGCTGTTTTTT. Its translation is CASSESKGAGTGELFF.

The V gene is TRBV4-1, the J gene TRBJ1-1; D remains ambiguous. This CDR3 spans 15 amino acids. Trimming removed 0 bases from V and 1 base from J, with 9 bases in between. Germline assignment: CDR1 MGHRA and CDR2 YSYEKL. In nucleotides, the CDR3 is TGCGCCAGCAGCCAAGAAACACATACGAACACTGAAGCTTTCTTT. Translated: CASSQETHTNTEAFF.

The rearrangement uses TRBV6-5 and TRBJ2-7; possibly TRBD1 for D (6 bases). Germline assignment: CDR1 MNHEY and CDR2 SVGAGI. V lost 0 bases and J 2 bases, leaving 14 bases between the germline ends. The CDR3 loop spans 16 amino acids. The CDR3 protein is CASSYSGGTLTYEQYF. The CDR3 DNA sequence: TGTGCCAGCAGTTACTCTGGGGGCACCTTGACCTACGAGCAGTACTTC.

The gene calls are TRBV11-2 and TRBJ2-3; a weak D match, TRBD1 (6 bases). Looked up from germline, CDR1 is SGHAT and CDR2 is FQNNGV. The germline V and J ends were trimmed by 0 bases and 4 bases, with 14 bases remaining between them. The CDR3 contains 16 residues. The CDR3 sequence: CASSLERAGVSDTQYF. DNA for the CDR3: TGTGCCAGCAGCTTAGAACGGGCAGGGGTGTCAGATACGCAGTATTTT.

The chain uses TRBV30 and TRBJ2-7, with D perhaps matching TRBD2 (6 bases). With 2 bases removed from V and 2 bases from J, the gap between germline ends came to 7 bases. Germline CDR1 and CDR2: GTSNPN and SVGIG (reference sequence). CDR3 length: 12 residues. CDR3 in amino acids: CAWSPGAYEQYF. The CDR3 DNA reads TGTGCCTGGAGTCCGGGGGCCTACGAGCAGTACTTC.

A word on this clone: Germline and junction disagree at one end, which may indicate a read error. The CDR3 bases are TGTGCCTGGAGTGTAGTCACAGGCCGACTTTTT. Amino acid sequence: CAWSVVTGRLF. This chain uses TRBV30 with TRBJ2-2, with a weak D call TRBD1 (5 bases). Germline V gene sequence: CDR1 GTSNPN, CDR2 SVGIG (reference sequence). The CDR3 covers 11 residues.

This sequence joins TRBV5-4 and TRBJ1-1, with a weak D call TRBD1 (5 bases). The germline V and J ends were trimmed by 4 bases and 4 bases, with 17 bases remaining between them. Germline V gene data show CDR1 as SGHNT and CDR2 as YYREEE (reference sequence). The CDR3 sequence is 15 residues long. CDR3 coding DNA: TGTGCCAGCAGCGCCTTTGTAGGGGCAACCACTGAAGCTTTCTTT. Translated: CASSAFVGATTEAFF. Full variable domain (rest looked up from reference TRBV5-4 and TRBJ1-1): ETGVTQSPTHLIKTRGQQVTLRCSSQSGHNTVSWYQQALGQGPQFIFQYYREEENGRGNFPPRFSGLQFPNYSSELNVNALELDDSALYLCASSAFVGATTEAFFGQGTRLTVV.

The chain joins TRBV28 to TRBJ1-1; D gene ambiguous. The CDR3 totals 10 residues. Between the trimmed V and J ends, which lost 8 bases and 3 bases, there was a span of 4 bases. Germline loops: CDR1 MDHEN, CDR2 SYDVKM. The chain's CDR3 is CASLDTEAFF. In DNA, the CDR3 is TGTGCCAGCCTCGACACTGAAGCTTTCTTT.

This clone was detected only a few times. The chain uses TRBV27 and TRBJ1-6; 9 positions agree with TRBD1. CDR3 length: 13 residues. The germline V gene has CDR1 MNHEY and CDR2 SMNVEV (reference sequence). The CDR3 spells CPTGGQGVSPLHF. In DNA, the CDR3 is TGTCCGACCGGGGGACAGGGTGTTTCACCCCTCCACTTT.

V usage is TRBV11-2 and J usage is TRBJ1-2, with 8 bases fitting TRBD1. Unmatched junction bases numbered 6, after V lost 5 bases and J lost 4 bases. CDR3 length: 14 amino acids. The germline V gene encodes CDR1 SGHAT and CDR2 FQNNGV. Here the CDR3 DNA reads TGTGCCAGCAGCATCCAGGGGGCGGGCTATGGCTACACCTTC. Translating it yields CASSIQGAGYGYTF.

This chain uses TRBV4-1 with TRBJ1-1; D may be TRBD1 (5 bases). CDR1 MGHRA and CDR2 YSYEKL come from the germline V gene. V lost 0 bases and J 4 bases, leaving 24 bases between the germline ends. The CDR3 covers 19 residues. The DNA for the CDR3 is TGCGCCAGCAGCCAAGATAGTGTACAGGCGGGGATTGGGGGCACTGAAGCTTTCTTT. Its protein product is CASSQDSVQAGIGGTEAFF.

This chain uses TRBV29-1 with TRBJ2-7; D is possibly TRBD2 (6 bases). The germline gives CDR1 SQVTM, CDR2 ANQGSEA. The V gene lost 4 bases and the J gene lost 2 bases, with 12 bases spanning the gap. The CDR3 has 13 amino acids. The DNA for the CDR3 is TGCAGCGTTGTCGGGGGTCGCACCTACGAGCAGTACTTC. This codes for CSVVGGRTYEQYF.

The chain uses TRBV6-1 and TRBJ2-7; the D gene is possibly TRBD1 (5 bases). The CDR3 is made up of 14 amino acids. CDR1 MNHNS and CDR2 SASEGT come from the germline V gene. The V end lost 2 bases, the J end lost 2 bases, and 10 bases lay between the germline ends. DNA of the CDR3: TGTGCCAGCAGTGAACGTCAGGGCACCTACGAGCAGTACTTC. Its protein product is CASSERQGTYEQYF.

The chain joins TRBV4-2 to TRBJ1-6; D call uncertain. The germline V and J ends were trimmed by 0 bases and 9 bases, with 12 bases remaining between them. Per the germline V gene, CDR1 is LGHNA and CDR2 is YNFKEQ. The CDR3 length is 15 residues. CDR3 coding DNA: TGTGCCAGCAGCCAAGAGACACAACCAGGTTCACCCCTCCACTTT. Protein product: CASSQETQPGSPLHF.

The chain uses TRBV5-1 and TRBJ2-6; no definite D call. V was clipped by 4 bases and J by 2 bases, with 4 bases between them. The CDR3 totals 13 residues. Germline assignment: CDR1 SGHRS and CDR2 YFSETQ. As DNA, the CDR3 is TGCGCCAGCAGCACGGCTGGGGCCAACGTCCTGACTTTC. Protein product: CASSTAGANVLTF.

Only a few counts were recorded for this clone. CDR3 in DNA: TGTGCCACCAGCAGAGATCCCCAGCGGGGCGGTGAGCAGTTCTTC. Translating gives CATSRDPQRGGEQFF. The chain employs TRBV15 and TRBJ2-1; the match to TRBD2 covers 7 bases. CDR1 LNHNV and CDR2 YYDKDF come from the germline V gene (reference sequence). Trimming cost V 0 bases and J 9 bases; bases outside gene matches: 8. CDR3 length: 15 amino acids.

This chain connects TRBV7-9 to TRBJ1-2; D might be TRBD1 (6 bases). The CDR3 totals 13 residues. Trimming pared 5 bases from V and 3 bases from J, leaving 10 bases between. The germline gives CDR1 SEHNR, CDR2 FQNEAQ (reference sequence). The CDR3 DNA reads as TGTGCCAGCAGCCCAGGGGCCGACTATGGCTACACCTTC. Translating it yields CASSPGADYGYTF.

The chain uses TRBV4-1 and TRBJ2-7; D unresolved. The ends were cut back, 2 bases at V and 3 bases at J, with 8 bases in the middle. Per germline, CDR1 MGHRA and CDR2 YSYEKL. The CDR3 loop spans 13 amino acids. CDR3 in DNA: TGCGCCAGCAGCCAAATAATTTTCTACGAGCAGTACTTC. It translates to CASSQIIFYEQYF.

The chain links TRBV28 to TRBJ1-5; D is unclear. The CDR3 totals 13 residues. Per germline, CDR1 MDHEN and CDR2 SYDVKM. Trimming stripped 3 bases from V and 5 bases from J, with 8 bases between. The CDR3 DNA follows: TGTGCCAGCAGTTTCCCTCCTTATCAGCCCCAGCATTTT. Amino acid sequence: CASSFPPYQPQHF.

J is TRBJ2-7 and V is TRBV25-1; a weak D match, TRBD1 (5 bases). Germline lookup yields CDR1 MGHDK and CDR2 SYGVNS. The V and J ends lost 4 bases and 0 bases respectively, with 10 bases between them. The CDR3 is made up of 14 amino acids. The CDR3 nucleotides are TGTGCCAGCAGTGCCCGACAGTACTCCTACGAGCAGTACTTC. This gives the protein CASSARQYSYEQYF.

The V and J genes are TRBV5-6 and TRBJ1-1; no clear D gene. This CDR3 region has 14 residues. Trimming took 4 bases from V and 2 from J, leaving 12 bases between them. The germline V gene has CDR1 SGHDT and CDR2 YYEEEE. This CDR3 reads CASSPTQINTEAFF. The CDR3 nucleotides are TGTGCCAGCAGCCCGACACAAATTAACACTGAAGCTTTCTTT.

The gene calls are TRBV5-1 and TRBJ2-7; no clear D gene. The CDR3 sequence is 14 residues long. CDR1 is SGHRS, CDR2 YFSETQ, per germline. Trimming removed 0 bases at V and 6 bases at J, with 13 bases between. The DNA of the CDR3 is TGCGCCAGCAGCTTGGGGGCACATCAGTCCGAGCAGTACTTC. Translation: CASSLGAHQSEQYF.

The chain couples TRBV7-9 to TRBJ1-1; TRBD1 aligns across 7 bases. The CDR3 loop spans 15 amino acids. The J segment lost 0 bases and the V segment lost 5 bases, leaving 6 bases of the junction unmatched. Germline-derived CDR1 and CDR2 are SEHNR and FQNEAQ (reference sequence). The DNA of the CDR3 is TGTGCCAGCAGCGCGCAGGGGGTTTTGAACACTGAAGCTTTCTTT. Translated: CASSAQGVLNTEAFF.

Only one count was recorded for this clone. This rearrangement joins TRBV6-4 to TRBJ2-7; 8 nucleotides line up with TRBD2. Per germline, CDR1 MRHNA and CDR2 SNTAGT. The CDR3 spans 15 residues. The ends lost 2 bases at V and 3 bases at J; junction bases unmatched: 6. CDR3 protein: CASSDRRREDYEQYF. CDR3 nucleotide sequence: TGTGCCAGCAGTGACCGGAGGCGGGAGGACTACGAGCAGTACTTC.